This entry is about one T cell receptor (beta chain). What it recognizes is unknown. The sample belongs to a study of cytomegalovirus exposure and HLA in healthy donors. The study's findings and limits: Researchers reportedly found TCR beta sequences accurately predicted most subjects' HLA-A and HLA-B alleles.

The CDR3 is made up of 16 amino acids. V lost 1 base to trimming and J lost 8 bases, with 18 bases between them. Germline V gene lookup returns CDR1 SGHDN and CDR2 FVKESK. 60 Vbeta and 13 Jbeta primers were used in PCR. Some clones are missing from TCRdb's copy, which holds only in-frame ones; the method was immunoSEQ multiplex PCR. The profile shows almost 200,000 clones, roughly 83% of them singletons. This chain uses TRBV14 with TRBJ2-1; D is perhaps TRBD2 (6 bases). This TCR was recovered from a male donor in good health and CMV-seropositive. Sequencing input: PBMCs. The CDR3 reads CASSQVATEEGHEQFF. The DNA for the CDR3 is TGTGCCAGCAGCCAAGTGGCAACTGAGGAGGGACATGAGCAGTTCTTC.